This TCR beta chain derives from a study of shared clonotypes between healthy human individuals. The overall study: The people who gave samples were a couple of women and a few men aged 18 to 49. Whole-study findings and limits: Memory subsets generally showed smaller estimated richness than naive subsets did.

Using immunoSEQ multiplex PCR, the repertoire was profiled, and TCRdb retains in-frame clones only, with some absent. The sample has over a million clones, more than 95% seen once. Recent vaccinations or acute infections were absent in the healthy HIV-negative adult donors. Notes on this clone: Its specificity is not known.

The receptor's source is a man aged 25 to 40 in good health. The sample comprised naive CD4+ T cells sorted from blood. As for subset: CD45RA+ positively selected.

The CDR3 sequence: CASSLTSAPTDTQYF. CDR3 in DNA: TGCGCCAGCAGCTTGACTAGCGCCCCCACAGATACGCAGTATTTT. The V call is TRBV5-1, the J call TRBJ2-3, with TRBD2 matching 7 bases. Trimming removed 1 base from V and 2 bases from J; junction bases left unmatched: 4. Germline lookup yields CDR1 SGHRS and CDR2 YFSETQ. The length of the CDR3 is 15 residues.